The clone carrying this TCR beta chain occurred a few times. Its antigen is as yet unknown. TCRdb reanalysed the 5' RACE reads using MiXCR and keeps one entry per CDR3 protein. Among around 49,000 distinct CDR3 sequences listed, 25% to 35% were seen once. These data come from a study of T-cell memory formation after mild COVID-19. General study results and limits: CD4+ clones that contracted lay mainly in CM and EM; CD8+ ones lay in EMRA.

The ends were cut back, 1 base at V and 0 bases at J, with 26 bases in the middle. Germline V gene sequence: CDR1 SGHKS, CDR2 YYEKEE (reference sequence). The CDR3 is made up of 21 amino acids. The chain joins TRBV5-5 to TRBJ2-4, with D perhaps matching TRBD1 or TRBD2 (5 bases each). The clonotype was recovered from a man between 18 and 35 years old who had mild COVID-19 (a few samples of this study predate the infection). Cell type and time point are not known. Sequenced: PBMCs or a T cell subset sorted from them (not recorded which). CDR3 amino acids: CASSLLDRRGGVGLAKNIQYF. The CDR3 DNA reads TGTGCCAGCAGCTTGCTCGACCGTCGGGGCGGCGTGGGGTTAGCCAAAAACATTCAGTACTTC.